These 20 T cell receptor beta chains were sequenced from one sample in a study of patients and donors after allogeneic stem cell transplantation. TCRdb re-called the RT-PCR reads through MiXCR, storing one row per CDR3 protein. The table has about 960,000 distinct CDR3 sequences, roughly 18% seen once. The specimen was blood, either unsorted or a sorted T cell fraction (not recorded which). Source of these receptors: a human donor who was either an allogeneic HSCT recipient or a stem cell or donor lymphocyte infusion donor (not recorded which). It is not recorded whose cells these are; they may come from a transplant donor.

This chain links TRBV7-2 with TRBJ1-5; D remains ambiguous. Germline V gene sequence: CDR1 SGHTA, CDR2 FQGNSA. Trimming left V 2 bases short and J 4 bases short, with 12 bases between. CDR3 length: 15 residues. CDR3 loop: CASSLLSSLNQPQHF. As DNA, the CDR3 is TGTGCCAGCAGCTTATTGTCCAGTCTAAATCAGCCCCAGCATTTT.

This clonotype was observed a handful of times. The rearrangement uses TRBV6-1 and TRBJ2-4; the match to TRBD1 covers 9 bases. The CDR3 is made up of 16 amino acids. Germline assignment: CDR1 MNHNS and CDR2 SASEGT. The trim removed 6 bases at V and 0 bases at J, leaving 6 bases unmatched. The CDR3 sequence: CASSDTDRGAKNIQYF. Here the CDR3 DNA reads TGTGCCAGCAGCGACACGGACAGGGGAGCCAAAAACATTCAGTACTTC.

CDR3 nucleotide sequence: TGTGCCAGCAGTGCTACCTCCGGGACTAGCGGGAGGTCGGGCAAAAACATTCAGTACTTC. As protein: CASSATSGTSGRSGKNIQYF. The chain couples TRBV12-3 or TRBV12-4 to TRBJ2-4, with TRBD2 matching 15 bases. V lost 5 bases to trimming and J lost 3 bases; unmatched junction nucleotides: 14. This CDR3 spans 20 amino acids.

V gene TRBV15 combines with J gene TRBJ2-3; 7 positions agree with TRBD2. Trimming cost V 0 bases and J 5 bases; bases outside gene matches: 14. Looked up from germline, CDR1 is LNHNV and CDR2 is YYDKDF (reference sequence). This CDR3 is built from 18 residues. DNA of the CDR3: TGTGCCACCAGCAGAGATCTTCGGCAGGCGGGAGTAGTAGATACGCAGTATTTT. Its translation is CATSRDLRQAGVVDTQYF.

The chain uses TRBV7-8 and TRBJ1-1; weak D call: TRBD1 (6 bases). Trimming shortened V by 3 bases and J by 1 base, and 18 bases separated the two germline ends. From germline, CDR1 is SGHVS and CDR2 FQNEAQ. The CDR3 has 17 residues. CDR3 protein: CASSLTFGGTANTEAFF. CDR3 coding DNA: TGTGCCAGCAGCTTGACGTTTGGGGGCACAGCGAACACTGAAGCTTTCTTT.

This clonotype was seen a few times. The V and J genes are TRBV7-9 and TRBJ2-6; D possibly uses TRBD1 or TRBD2 (5 bases each). Germline V gene lookup returns CDR1 SEHNR and CDR2 FQNEAQ (reference sequence). The CDR3 covers 16 residues. V lost 5 bases, J lost 4 bases, and 15 bases lay in between. CDR3 loop: CASSVVGAGGANVLTF. CDR3 bases: TGTGCCAGCAGCGTCGTCGGGGCAGGAGGGGCCAACGTCCTGACTTTC.

The rearrangement links TRBV24-1 to TRBJ1-2, with 10 bases lining up with TRBD1. V lost 2 bases, J lost 1 base, and 6 bases stayed unmatched. CDR1 KGHDR and CDR2 SFDVKD come from the germline V gene. The CDR3 is made up of 17 amino acids. The CDR3 DNA is TGTGCCACCAGTGATTCCCTAAGGACAGGGGGTAACTATGGCTACACCTTC. Its translation is CATSDSLRTGGNYGYTF.

In its sample, this clonotype was seen a few times. This chain joins TRBV30 and TRBJ2-7, with unresolved D. This CDR3 contains 12 residues. In germline, CDR1 is GTSNPN, CDR2 SVGIG (reference sequence). With 2 bases removed from V and 0 bases from J, the gap between germline ends came to 5 bases. The CDR3 is CAWSPDSYEQYF. CDR3 DNA: TGTGCCTGGAGTCCTGACTCCTACGAGCAGTACTTC.

This clonotype has at least ten counts. The gene calls are TRBV12-3 or TRBV12-4 and TRBJ2-3; D gene uncertain. V was trimmed by 3 bases and J by 0 bases, leaving 10 bases between them. The CDR3 covers 15 residues. For the CDR3, the DNA is TGTGCCAGCAGTTTCTTACTCACAAGCACAGATACGCAGTATTTT. Translated: CASSFLLTSTDTQYF.

The V and J genes are TRBV12-3 or TRBV12-4 and TRBJ2-7; no clear D gene. This CDR3 is built from 15 residues. With 5 bases removed from V and 0 bases from J, the gap between germline ends came to 14 bases. The DNA of the CDR3 is TGTGCCAGCAGTCCCATTAGTGCCTACTCCTACGAGCAGTACTTC. Translating it yields CASSPISAYSYEQYF.

This clonotype was picked up a small number of times. The gene calls are TRBV28 and TRBJ2-1; D possibly corresponds to TRBD1 (6 bases). CDR1 is MDHEN, CDR2 SYDVKM, per germline. The CDR3 length is 16 residues. Deletions cut 1 base from V and 3 bases from J, with 13 bases between. CDR3 nucleotides: TGTGCCAGCAGTTTATATGGGGGCCGGGACTACAATGAGCAGTTCTTC. Its protein is CASSLYGGRDYNEQFF.

This clonotype was counted only a few times. The genes are TRBV9 and TRBJ1-2; 11 bases are shared with TRBD1. The CDR3 extends over 18 amino acids. Looked up from germline, CDR1 is SGDLS and CDR2 is YYNGEE. After removal of 3 bases from V and 0 bases from J, the junction contained 10 bases not matched to a gene. DNA of the CDR3: TGTGCCAGCAGCGCCTGGACAGGGGGCTCAATAGCTAACTATGGCTACACCTTC. Translation: CASSAWTGGSIANYGYTF.

This clonotype was detected only a few times. V usage is TRBV7-9 and J usage is TRBJ1-1, with D perhaps TRBD1 (5 bases). The CDR3 extends over 15 amino acids. From germline, CDR1 is SEHNR and CDR2 FQNEAQ (reference sequence). The V end lost 2 bases, the J end lost 10 bases, and 20 bases lay between the germline ends. The CDR3 is CASSLSKGPLDGAFF. The DNA of the CDR3 is TGTGCCAGCAGCTTAAGTAAGGGGCCCCTCGATGGAGCTTTCTTT.

This clonotype turned up a few times. The rearrangement uses TRBV9 and TRBJ2-7; 9 nucleotides match TRBD1. CDR3 size: 15 residues. V was clipped by 4 bases and J by 3 bases; unmatched bases: 8. The germline gives CDR1 SGDLS, CDR2 YYNGEE. The CDR3 DNA sequence: TGTGCCAGCAGCAACGGGACAGGGCTTCTCTACGAGCAGTACTTC. Translated: CASSNGTGLLYEQYF.

The J gene is TRBJ1-3, the V gene TRBV5-1; weak D call: TRBD1 (5 bases). CDR3 size: 14 residues. Trimming took 3 bases from V and 5 from J, leaving 12 bases between them. Germline-derived CDR1 and CDR2 are SGHRS and YFSETQ. CDR3 sequence: CASSWDGGRNTIYF. The CDR3 DNA reads TGCGCCAGCAGCTGGGACGGAGGTAGAAACACCATATATTTT.

J is TRBJ2-3 and V is TRBV11-3; TRBD2 might be the D (6 bases). From germline, CDR1 is SGHNT and CDR2 YENEEA. The CDR3 extends over 14 amino acids. Trimming stripped 8 bases from V and 2 bases from J, with 14 bases between. The CDR3, as DNA: TGTGCCAGCCTTCTGGGGGGACCCACAGATACGCAGTATTTT. Encoded protein: CASLLGGPTDTQYF.

This clonotype was detected only a few times. This rearrangement joins TRBV7-9 to TRBJ2-3, with a weak D call TRBD2 (6 bases). The CDR3 loop spans 16 amino acids. Germline values: CDR1 SEHNR, CDR2 FQNEAQ (reference sequence). Trimming removed 8 bases at V and 0 bases at J, with 18 bases between. The CDR3 sequence is CASGRREQPSTDTQYF. The CDR3 bases are TGTGCCAGCGGGCGGCGGGAACAACCTAGCACAGATACGCAGTATTTT.

In DNA, the CDR3 is TGTGCCAGCAGTTTTTGGGGTTCACCCCTCCACTTT. It encodes CASSFWGSPLHF. V usage is TRBV12-3 or TRBV12-4 and J usage is TRBJ1-6; D is uncertain. V gave up 3 bases and J gave up 9 bases, with 6 bases separating them. The CDR3 runs to 12 residues.

This clonotype was detected many times. The rearrangement joins TRBV20-1 to TRBJ2-3, with 11 bases fitting TRBD2. This CDR3 has 17 residues. Germline V gene data show CDR1 as DFQATT and CDR2 as SNEGSKA (reference sequence). Unmatched junction bases numbered 12, after V lost 6 bases and J lost 1 base. The CDR3 loop reads CSAETSGAHVGTDTQYF. The CDR3, as DNA: TGCAGTGCCGAGACTAGCGGGGCCCATGTGGGCACAGATACGCAGTATTTT.

This clonotype was observed a handful of times. This chain joins TRBV5-1 and TRBJ2-7; no clear D gene. V was pared by 4 bases and J by 5 bases, with 10 bases between. The CDR3 is 12 residues long. Per germline, CDR1 SGHRS and CDR2 YFSETQ. The CDR3: CASSGSVNEQYF. The CDR3 nucleotides read TGCGCCAGCAGCGGCTCAGTGAACGAGCAGTACTTC.